Below are 3 T cell receptor beta chains sequenced from a single sample in a study of human T cells and chemical hapten exposure. In TCRdb, the RACE reads were re-called with MiXCR into one record per CDR3 protein. The data show around 95,000 distinct CDR3 sequences, about 10% seen once. Time point reported: pre-sensitization, week 0. Noted treatment: therapeutic diphenylcyclopropenone sensitization with weekly scalp DPC. This sample comprised whole blood, obtained in connection with sensitization to the hapten diphenylcyclopropenone (DPC). The receptors were gathered from an older woman with alopecia areata. Some clones in this sample may be carry-over from other donors' samples.

At least ten counts were recorded for this clonotype. The chain uses TRBV7-8 and TRBJ2-1, with no clear D. The germline V gene has CDR1 SGHVS and CDR2 FQNEAQ. The CDR3 runs to 13 residues. The V and J ends lost 3 bases and 9 bases respectively, with 12 bases between them. In DNA, the CDR3 is TGTGCCAGCAGCTTGGCCCAGGCTGTTGAGCAGTTCTTC. Its translation is CASSLAQAVEQFF.

This clonotype showed up many times. The chain combines TRBV18 with TRBJ1-5; possible D gene TRBD1, 5 bases. Trimming stripped 2 bases from V and 7 bases from J, with 9 bases between. Germline V gene lookup returns CDR1 KGHSH and CDR2 LQKENI. This CDR3 comprises 13 residues. This chain's CDR3 is CASSPGRGQPQHF. The CDR3 nucleotides are TGTGCCAGCTCACCAGGGCGGGGCCAGCCCCAGCATTTT.

CDR3 sequence reads: CSARVPGLAGGNEQFF. In nucleotides, the CDR3 is TGCAGTGCTAGAGTCCCCGGACTAGCGGGCGGGAATGAGCAGTTCTTC. The chain carries TRBV20-1 and TRBJ2-1; 11 bases map to TRBD2. With 1 base clipped from V and 7 bases from J, the junction kept 9 bases outside the gene matches. CDR3 size: 16 residues. The germline V gene has CDR1 DFQATT and CDR2 SNEGSKA (reference sequence).